This T cell receptor beta chain was recorded in a study of tumor-infiltrating lymphocytes in primary liver carcinoma. Study outcomes and limitations: Blood's top-250-clone fraction was significantly lower than that of tumors (p = 0.039).

Co-extracting RNA and DNA was done with roughly 17-31 mg of unsorted bulk tissue as input. Surgeons treated the primary liver carcinoma of the patients by surgical resection. Comment on this clonotype: Its target is not known.

Germline-derived CDR1 and CDR2 are MDHEN and SYDVKM. V lost 4 bases to trimming and J lost 8 bases, with 17 bases between them. This CDR3 region has 14 residues. Starting material of around 460 ng total RNA yielded TCR beta cDNA via a constant-region primer. TCR beta libraries came from three nested multiplex PCR rounds using slightly modified ARM-PCR. Forward primers for TRBV1-TRBV30 and a C-beta reverse primer served the first two PCR rounds, at around 11 cycles each. TCRdb re-called the multiplex PCR reads through MiXCR, storing one row per CDR3 protein. Among some 120,000 distinct CDR3 sequences listed, 50% to 70% were seen once.

The chain uses TRBV28 and TRBJ1-1; no definite D call. Sequenced material: liver tumor tissue from sampling region 1. Subset in this sample: tumor region T1, superior pole. This sequence was found in a woman aged 60-70 years with primary liver carcinoma and hepatitis B virus infection. CDR3 residues: CASSYLGNRKEAFF. The CDR3 DNA sequence: TGTGCCAGCAGTTACCTTGGGAACCGAAAAGAAGCTTTCTTT.